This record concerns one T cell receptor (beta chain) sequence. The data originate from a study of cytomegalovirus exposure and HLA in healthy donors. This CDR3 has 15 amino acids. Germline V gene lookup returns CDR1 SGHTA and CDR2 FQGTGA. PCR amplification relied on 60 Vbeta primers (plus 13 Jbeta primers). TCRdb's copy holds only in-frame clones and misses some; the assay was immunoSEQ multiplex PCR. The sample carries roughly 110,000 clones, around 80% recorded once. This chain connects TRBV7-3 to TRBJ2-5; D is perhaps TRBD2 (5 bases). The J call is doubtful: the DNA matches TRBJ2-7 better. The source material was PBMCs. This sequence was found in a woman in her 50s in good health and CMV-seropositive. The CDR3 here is CASSLSPSSTNEQYF. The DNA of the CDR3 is TGTGCCAGCAGCCTTAGCCCCTCTAGCACCAACGAGCAGTACTTC.